These 27 T cell receptor beta chains were sequenced from one sample in a study of blood T cells in healthy people across ages. A second PCR of roughly 7 to 11 cycles used a sample-barcoded 5' primer and a J-beta primer mix. TCRdb reprocessed the 5' RACE reads with MiXCR, giving one entry per CDR3 protein. There are more than 700,000 distinct CDR3 sequences in the sample; about 45% occur only once, and about a sixth lies in the top ten. The sequenced sample was blood. Every receptor here comes from a man at least 80 years old in good health.

This clonotype has just a few counts. CDR3 nucleotides: TGTGCCAGCAGCAAGACAGCCGAAGCTTTCTTT. Translating gives CASSKTAEAFF. V is TRBV12-3 or TRBV12-4 and J is TRBJ1-1; TRBD1 might be the D (5 bases). Trimming pared 6 bases from V and 8 bases from J, leaving 10 bases between. This CDR3 is built from 11 residues.

The chain combines TRBV28 with TRBJ2-1, with 7 positions matching TRBD1. Germline CDR1 MDHEN, CDR2 SYDVKM. This CDR3 is built from 15 residues. Trimming took 3 bases from V and 7 from J; bases not matched to a gene: 9. The CDR3 protein is CASSFSQGSRNEQFF. In DNA, the CDR3 is TGTGCCAGCAGTTTTTCACAGGGGAGTAGGAATGAGCAGTTCTTC.

On this clonotype itself: A much larger clone is a single base away; this may be a read error. The chain is built from TRBV7-2 and TRBJ1-5; the D gene is possibly TRBD1 (5 bases). Looked up from germline, CDR1 is SGHTA and CDR2 is FQGNSA. The CDR3 extends over 15 amino acids. Here the CDR3 reads CASGLGGNSNQPQHF. CDR3 nucleotide sequence: TGTGCCAGCGGCTTGGGGGGAAATAGCAATCAGCCCCAGCATTTT.

This clonotype was observed a handful of times. The chain recombines TRBV4-3 with TRBJ2-3; 9 positions match TRBD2. Germline V gives CDR1 LGHNA, CDR2 YSLEER. The trim removed 3 bases at V and 5 bases at J, leaving 6 bases unmatched. The CDR3 sequence is 15 residues long. This chain's CDR3 is CASSQDSGSGDTQYF. CDR3 nucleotides: TGCGCCAGCAGCCAGGATAGCGGGAGTGGAGATACGCAGTATTTT.

Only a few counts were recorded for this clonotype. An end of the junction differs from the germline gene, which may be a read error. J is TRBJ1-1 and V is TRBV20-1; 8 nucleotides agree with TRBD1. Germline V gene sequence: CDR1 DFQATT, CDR2 SNEGSKA (reference sequence). The CDR3 is 14 residues long. As DNA, the CDR3 is TGTAGTGCTAGACCCGGGACAGGAAACACTGAAGCTTTCTTT. The encoded protein is CSARPGTGNTEAFF.

The chain has TRBV9 and TRBJ2-7; D possibly matches TRBD1 or TRBD2 (5 bases each). CDR1 SGDLS and CDR2 YYNGEE come from the germline V gene. This CDR3 comprises 13 residues. V dropped 4 bases and J dropped 7 bases, with 15 bases sitting between them. The CDR3 sequence is CASSFGTLGEQYF. The CDR3 DNA sequence: TGTGCCAGCAGCTTCGGGACCCTGGGGGAGCAGTACTTC. Variable domain in full (rest from reference TRBV9 and TRBJ2-7): DSGVTQTPKHLITATGQRVTLRCSPRSGDLSVYWYQQSLDQGLQFLIQYYNGEERAKGNILERFSAQQFPDLHSELNLSSLELGDSALYFCASSFGTLGEQYFGPGTRLTVT.

This clonotype turned up a few times. The CDR3 nucleotides read TGCGCCAGCAGCTTGACGGTTACAGGGTCCTACAATGAGCAGTTCTTC. Protein: CASSLTVTGSYNEQFF. The rearrangement links TRBV5-1 to TRBJ2-1, with D perhaps matching TRBD1 (6 bases). Germline CDR1 reads SGHRS; CDR2 reads YFSETQ. V gave up 1 base and J gave up 1 base, with 12 bases separating them. This CDR3 has 16 amino acids.

V is TRBV27 and J is TRBJ1-2; D might be TRBD1 (6 bases). Germline V lookup: CDR1 MNHEY, CDR2 SMNVEV (reference sequence). The CDR3 extends over 12 amino acids. Trimming took off 4 bases at V and 8 bases at J, with 11 bases between the two ends. CDR3 residues: CASSSTTGGYTF. CDR3 sequence (DNA): TGTGCCAGCAGTTCGACGACAGGCGGCTACACCTTC.

The chain uses TRBV5-6 and TRBJ2-7; tentative D call: TRBD2 (5 bases). V was shortened by 3 bases and J by 6 bases, with 25 bases between the two germline ends. This CDR3 comprises 17 residues. Germline assignment: CDR1 SGHDT and CDR2 YYEEEE. The CDR3 here is CASSSLYSIGEGSEQYF. The CDR3 DNA reads TGTGCCAGCAGCTCATTATATTCAATCGGCGAGGGAAGCGAGCAGTACTTC.

The rearrangement joins TRBV12-3 or TRBV12-4 to TRBJ2-7; tentative D call: TRBD1 (6 bases). This CDR3 is 14 amino acids long. V was pared by 1 base and J by 2 bases, with 9 bases between. CDR3 amino acids: CASSLGGPPYEQYF. The CDR3 region has the DNA TGTGCCAGCAGTTTAGGGGGGCCTCCCTACGAGCAGTACTTC.

This clonotype has a handful of counts. The chain's CDR3 is CSARRQGTIYEQYF. CDR3 in DNA: TGCAGTGCTAGAAGACAGGGGACGATCTACGAGCAGTACTTC. This chain uses TRBV20-1 with TRBJ2-7; the match to TRBD1 covers 8 bases. J was trimmed by 3 bases and V by 2 bases; bases with no gene match: 6. There are 14 residues in the CDR3. CDR1 and CDR2 from the germline V gene are DFQATT and SNEGSKA (reference sequence).

V gene TRBV25-1 combines with J gene TRBJ2-1; D is perhaps TRBD1 or TRBD2 (5 bases each). The J call could be wrong; TRBJ2-7 is a better fit for the DNA end. The CDR3 is made up of 12 amino acids. Germline lookup yields CDR1 MGHDK and CDR2 SYGVNS. The CDR3 sequence is CASGTAYNEQYF. The CDR3 bases are TGTGCCAGCGGGACCGCCTACAATGAGCAGTACTTC.

Details on this clonotype: A single base separates this from a much larger clone, so it may be a read error. J is TRBJ2-5 and V is TRBV28, with TRBD1 matching over 9 bases. The CDR3 is 15 residues long. The trim removed 6 bases at V and 3 bases at J, leaving 8 bases unmatched. Germline CDR1 is MDHEN and CDR2 is SYDVKM. CDR3: CASSLADRGEETQYF. Here the CDR3 DNA reads TGTGCCAGCAGCTTGGCAGACAGGGGGGAAGAGACCCAGTACTTC.

This clonotype occurred many times. V gene TRBV7-2 combines with J gene TRBJ2-5; possible D gene TRBD1, 6 bases. This CDR3 comprises 12 residues. V was trimmed by 5 bases and J by 6 bases, leaving 10 bases between them. The germline CDR1 and CDR2 sequences are SGHTA and FQGNSA. CDR3 in amino acids: CASSPGVKTQYF. DNA for the CDR3: TGTGCCAGCAGCCCAGGGGTTAAGACCCAGTACTTC.

This clonotype was seen at least ten times. This chain joins TRBV28 and TRBJ2-1; no clear D gene. The CDR3 spans 14 residues. CDR1 and CDR2 (germline): MDHEN, SYDVKM. Trimming removed 3 bases from V and 5 bases from J, with 11 bases in between. The CDR3 sequence is CASSFGESHNEQFF. For the CDR3, the DNA is TGTGCCAGCAGTTTTGGGGAATCCCACAATGAGCAGTTCTTC.

This chain uses TRBV25-1 with TRBJ2-1; D call uncertain. The germline V gene encodes CDR1 MGHDK and CDR2 SYGVNS. With 4 bases removed from V and 9 bases from J, the gap between germline ends came to 10 bases. CDR3 length: 12 residues. The CDR3 region is CASSGLSSEQFF. The CDR3, as DNA: TGTGCCAGCAGTGGCCTTAGTAGTGAGCAGTTCTTC.

This clonotype was recorded once. This chain links TRBV28 with TRBJ1-5; D gene uncertain. V lost 6 bases to trimming and J lost 5 bases, with 14 bases between them. Germline values: CDR1 MDHEN, CDR2 SYDVKM. The CDR3 contains 14 residues. CDR3 DNA: TGTGCCAGCAGCCCACCGGGTTCTCATCAGCCCCAGCATTTT. This gives the protein CASSPPGSHQPQHF. Full variable domain (remainder filled in from reference TRBV28 and TRBJ1-5): DVKVTQSSRYLVKRTGEKVFLECVQDMDHENMFWYRQDPGLGLRLIYFSYDVKMKEKGDIPEGYSVSREKKERFSLILESASTNQTSMYLCASSPPGSHQPQHFGDGTRLSIL.

The V and J genes are TRBV20-1 and TRBJ2-5; TRBD2 matches at 13 bases. V lost 4 bases and J lost 0; bases outside the gene matches: 5. CDR1 DFQATT and CDR2 SNEGSKA come from the germline V gene (reference sequence). This CDR3 comprises 16 residues. DNA of the CDR3: TGCAGTGCTAACTATGGGACTAGCGGGAACCAAGAGACCCAGTACTTC. It codes for CSANYGTSGNQETQYF.

In its sample, this clonotype was seen once. The chain couples TRBV20-1 to TRBJ2-5; tentative D call: TRBD1 (6 bases). Germline values: CDR1 DFQATT, CDR2 SNEGSKA (reference sequence). Trimming cost V 1 base and J 10 bases, with 16 bases left between them. The CDR3 totals 13 residues. CDR3 residues: CSARGQEIRDQYF. CDR3 bases: TGCAGTGCTAGAGGACAGGAGATAAGAGACCAGTACTTC.

This clonotype was seen a handful of times. The genes are TRBV27 and TRBJ2-3; D remains unclear. The CDR3 sequence is 14 residues long. The V end was cut by 7 bases, the J end by 0 bases, with 11 bases between. Looked up from germline, CDR1 is MNHEY and CDR2 is SMNVEV (reference sequence). As DNA, the CDR3 is TGTGCCAGCATGGGTGGGCGGAGCACAGATACGCAGTATTTT. It is translated as CASMGGRSTDTQYF.

This rearrangement joins TRBV21-1 to TRBJ2-3. TRBV21-1 is a recognized pseudogene. The CDR3 is 15 amino acids. The DNA for the CDR3 is TGTGCCAGCATTCGGATGCGATTAGCGACAGATACGCAGTATTTT. Amino acids: CASIRMRLATDTQYF.

This clonotype was found a few times. The genes are TRBV7-2 and TRBJ2-7; no definite D call. CDR3 length equals 14 residues. The V end lost 3 bases, the J end lost 2 bases, and 11 bases lay between the germline ends. Germline V gene sequence: CDR1 SGHTA, CDR2 FQGNSA. Here the CDR3 reads CASSLGVGTYEQYF. CDR3 DNA sequence: TGTGCCAGCAGCTTGGGTGTCGGAACCTACGAGCAGTACTTC.

The rearrangement links TRBV24-1 to TRBJ2-2; the D is unclear. The V gene lost 3 bases and the J gene lost 0 bases, with 16 bases spanning the gap. Germline CDR1 KGHDR, CDR2 SFDVKD. The CDR3 is 18 amino acids. CDR3 in DNA: TGTGCCACCAGTGATCTCGGCGGACCTTCGACGAACACCGGGGAGCTGTTTTTT. It codes for CATSDLGGPSTNTGELFF.

This clonotype has only a few counts. CDR3 coding DNA: TGTGCCAGCAGGGGCCTAGGACAGGGAACCTACGAGCAGTACTTC. Translating it yields CASRGLGQGTYEQYF. The chain recombines TRBV6-2 or TRBV6-3 with TRBJ2-7; 8 bases match TRBD1. This CDR3 is 15 amino acids long. J was trimmed by 2 bases and V by 6 bases; bases with no gene match: 9. CDR1 and CDR2 from the germline V gene are MNHEY and SVGEGT.

The sample holds a few counts of this clonotype. The chain combines TRBV5-4 with TRBJ2-1, with unresolved D. Germline V lookup: CDR1 SGHNT, CDR2 YYREEE (reference sequence). V shed 0 bases and J shed 0 bases, with 7 bases lying between them. CDR3 length equals 15 residues. The CDR3 nucleotides are TGTGCCAGCAGCTTGGAGGCGTACTCCTACAATGAGCAGTTCTTC. Translation gives CASSLEAYSYNEQFF.

Remarks on this clonotype: One end of the junction is discordant with germline, which a read error may explain. V and J are TRBV10-3 and TRBJ1-2, with unresolved D. Germline V gives CDR1 ENHRY, CDR2 SYGVKD. The CDR3 runs 15 residues. The CDR3 reads CVISERPGTNYGYTF. As DNA, the CDR3 is TGTGTCATCAGTGAGAGGCCGGGAACTAACTATGGCTACACCTTC.

This clonotype showed up just once. A much larger clone lies one base from this, so it may be a read error. The CDR3 is CASSVSRGPGETQYF. CDR3 nucleotides: TGTGCCAGCAGTGTATCGAGGGGCCCAGGAGAGACCCAGTACTTC. The chain couples TRBV25-1 to TRBJ2-7; the D call may be TRBD1 or TRBD2 (5 bases each). The J call is in doubt because the DNA end fits TRBJ2-5 better. The germline V gene has CDR1 MGHDK and CDR2 SYGVNS. CDR3 length equals 15 residues.